The clone carrying this T cell receptor beta chain was found many times. Its target is not known. This sample was taken from a study of blood T cells in healthy people across ages. Germline CDR1 is ENHRY and CDR2 is SYGVKD. The J segment lost 0 bases and the V segment lost 4 bases, leaving 2 bases of the junction unmatched. The CDR3 covers 14 residues. A sample-barcoded 5' primer and a J-beta primer mix were used in a second PCR of about 7 to 12 cycles. TCRdb ran MiXCR on the 5' RACE reads and lists one entry per CDR3 protein. The sample contains about 1.5 million distinct CDR3 sequences, roughly two fifths of which appear only once. Findings of the study overall: CMV status of donors was unknown, possibly confounding expanded clonotype changes.

The V and J genes are TRBV10-3 and TRBJ2-7, with TRBD2 matching over 8 bases. This sequence originates from a woman aged 18-35 years in good health. Sequencing was done on a sample of blood. CDR3 protein: CAISGGGSSYEQYF. CDR3 DNA: TGTGCCATCAGTGGCGGGGGGAGCTCCTACGAGCAGTACTTC.